This T cell receptor (beta chain) was observed in a study of blood T cell repertoires in COVID-19. The overall study: The United States, Italy and Spain supplied acute and convalescent COVID-19 samples.

In the study's own analysis: Reference gene primers were amplified, and this amplification served to estimate nucleated cell counts. Profiled with immunoSEQ multiplex PCR; TCRdb holds only in-frame clones, not every one. That table is the source of V, J and clone size, and D and trimming were worked out from the DNA. The table shows under 80,000 clones, with 86% occurring only once. V gave up 4 bases and J gave up 3 bases, with 13 bases separating them. The CDR3 loop spans 15 amino acids. From germline, CDR1 is SGHTA and CDR2 FQGNSA. The sequenced sample was peripheral blood. The genes are TRBV7-2 and TRBJ1-5, with D possibly matching TRBD1 (5 bases). The sequence was collected from an elderly man in a cohort sampled during active COVID-19. The CDR3, as DNA: TGTGCCAGCAGCTCCCAATGGGGCCCCAATCAGCCCCAGCATTTT. Translating it yields CASSSQWGPNQPQHF. The complete variable domain, with remaining parts taken from reference TRBV7-2 and TRBJ1-5, reads GAGVSQSPSNKVTEKGKDVELRCDPISGHTALYWYRQSLGQGLEFLIYFQGNSAPDKSGLPSDRFSAERTGGSVSTLTIQRTQQEDSAVYLCASSSQWGPNQPQHFGDGTRLSIL.